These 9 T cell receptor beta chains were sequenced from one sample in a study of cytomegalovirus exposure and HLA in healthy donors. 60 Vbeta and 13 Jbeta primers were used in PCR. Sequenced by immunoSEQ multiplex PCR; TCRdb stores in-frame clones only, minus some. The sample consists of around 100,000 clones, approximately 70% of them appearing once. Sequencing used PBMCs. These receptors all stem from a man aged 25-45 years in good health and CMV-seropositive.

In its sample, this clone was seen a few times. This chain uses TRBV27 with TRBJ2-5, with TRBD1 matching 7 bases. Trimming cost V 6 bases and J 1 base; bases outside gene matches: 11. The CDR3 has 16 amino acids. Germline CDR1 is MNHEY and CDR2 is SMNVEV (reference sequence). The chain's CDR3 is CASSTRQRQGQETQYF. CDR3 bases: TGTGCCAGCAGCACCCGCCAGAGACAGGGCCAAGAGACCCAGTACTTC.

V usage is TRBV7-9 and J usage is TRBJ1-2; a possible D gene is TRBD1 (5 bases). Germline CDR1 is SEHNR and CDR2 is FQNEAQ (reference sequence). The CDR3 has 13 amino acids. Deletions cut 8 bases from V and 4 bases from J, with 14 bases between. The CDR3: CASVDDQGYGYTF. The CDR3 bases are TGTGCCAGCGTAGACGATCAGGGCTATGGCTACACCTTC.

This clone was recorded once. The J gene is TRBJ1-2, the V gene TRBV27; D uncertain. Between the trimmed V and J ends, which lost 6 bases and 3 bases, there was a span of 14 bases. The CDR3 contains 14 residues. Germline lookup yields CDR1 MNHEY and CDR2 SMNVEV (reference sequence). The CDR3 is CASSLHPDYYGYTF. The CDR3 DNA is TGTGCCAGCAGCCTCCACCCGGACTACTATGGCTACACCTTC.

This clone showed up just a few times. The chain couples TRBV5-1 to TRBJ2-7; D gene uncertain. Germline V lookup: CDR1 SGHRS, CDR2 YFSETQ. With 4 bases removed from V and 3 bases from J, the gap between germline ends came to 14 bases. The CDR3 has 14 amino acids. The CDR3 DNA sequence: TGCGCCAGCAGCCTGGGCCTAGATCTCTACGAGCAGTACTTC. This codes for CASSLGLDLYEQYF. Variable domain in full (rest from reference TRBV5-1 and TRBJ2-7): KAGVTQTPRYLIKTRGQQVTLSCSPISGHRSVSWYQQTPGQGLQFLFEYFSETQRNKGNFPGRFSGRQFSNSRSEMNVSTLELGDSALYLCASSLGLDLYEQYFGPGTRLTVT.

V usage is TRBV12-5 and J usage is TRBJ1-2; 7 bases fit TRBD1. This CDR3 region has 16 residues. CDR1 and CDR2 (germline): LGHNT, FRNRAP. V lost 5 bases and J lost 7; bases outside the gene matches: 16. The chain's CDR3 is CASGQNLDRLGGGYTF. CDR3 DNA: TGTGCTAGTGGTCAAAACCTGGACAGGCTAGGCGGTGGCTACACCTTC.

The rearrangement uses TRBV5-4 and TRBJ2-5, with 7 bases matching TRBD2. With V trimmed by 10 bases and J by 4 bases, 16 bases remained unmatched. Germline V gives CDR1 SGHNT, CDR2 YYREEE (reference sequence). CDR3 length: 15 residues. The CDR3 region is CAAAGVGTAAETQYF. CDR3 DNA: TGTGCCGCCGCGGGAGTGGGCACGGCTGCAGAGACCCAGTACTTC.

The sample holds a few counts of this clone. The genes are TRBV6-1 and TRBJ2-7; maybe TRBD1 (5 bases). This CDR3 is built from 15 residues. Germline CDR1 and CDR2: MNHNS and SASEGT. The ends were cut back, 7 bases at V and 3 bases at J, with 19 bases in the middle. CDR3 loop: CASNQPDTQFYEQYF. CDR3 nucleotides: TGTGCCAGCAATCAACCGGACACTCAATTCTACGAGCAGTACTTC.

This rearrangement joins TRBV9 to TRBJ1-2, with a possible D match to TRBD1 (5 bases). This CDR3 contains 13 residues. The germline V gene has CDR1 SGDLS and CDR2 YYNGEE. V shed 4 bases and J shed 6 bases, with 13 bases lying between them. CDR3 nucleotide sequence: TGTGCCAGCAGCCGGAGGGACGCTCATGGCTACACCTTC. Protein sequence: CASSRRDAHGYTF.

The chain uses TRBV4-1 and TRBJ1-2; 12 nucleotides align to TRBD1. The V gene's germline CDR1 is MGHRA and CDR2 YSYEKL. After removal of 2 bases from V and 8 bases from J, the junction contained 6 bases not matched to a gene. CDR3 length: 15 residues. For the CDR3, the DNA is TGCGCCAGCAGCCAACCGGGACAGGGGGCGCGGGGCTACACCTTC. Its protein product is CASSQPGQGARGYTF.